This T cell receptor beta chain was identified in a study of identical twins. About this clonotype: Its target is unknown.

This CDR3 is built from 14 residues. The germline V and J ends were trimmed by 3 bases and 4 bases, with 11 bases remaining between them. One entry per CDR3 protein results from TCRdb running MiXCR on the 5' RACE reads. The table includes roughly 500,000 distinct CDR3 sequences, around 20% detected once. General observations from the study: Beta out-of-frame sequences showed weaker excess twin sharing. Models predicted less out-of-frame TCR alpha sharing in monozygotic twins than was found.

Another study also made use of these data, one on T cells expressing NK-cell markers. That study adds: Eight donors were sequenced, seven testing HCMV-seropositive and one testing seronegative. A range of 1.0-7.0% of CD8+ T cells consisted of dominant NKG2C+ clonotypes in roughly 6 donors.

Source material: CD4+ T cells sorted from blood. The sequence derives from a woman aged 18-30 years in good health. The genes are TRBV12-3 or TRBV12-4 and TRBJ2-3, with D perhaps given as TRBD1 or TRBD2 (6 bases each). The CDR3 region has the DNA TGTGCCAGCAGTTTCATAGGGGGGCCAGATACGCAGTATTTT. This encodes CASSFIGGPDTQYF.